This T cell receptor beta chain was captured by sequencing in a study of T cells after yellow fever vaccination. TCRdb independently ran MiXCR on the 5' RACE reads; one entry per CDR3 protein. The sample yields 350,000 to 450,000 distinct CDR3 sequences, about 6% seen once. This clonotype has ten or more counts. V shed 2 bases and J shed 4 bases, with 9 bases lying between them. Germline V gene sequence: CDR1 GTSNPN, CDR2 SVGIG (reference sequence). This CDR3 comprises 13 residues. The sequence was obtained from a man younger than 45 who received the YFV17D yellow fever vaccine. The sequences come from PBMCs, collected 5 days after the yellow fever booster vaccination. The chain joins TRBV30 to TRBJ1-5; the D is unclear. This chain's CDR3 is CAWSTAPNQPQHF. In DNA form, the CDR3 reads TGTGCCTGGAGTACAGCTCCGAATCAGCCCCAGCATTTT. The variable domain in full, completed from reference TRBV30 and TRBJ1-5, reads SQTIHQWPATLVQPVGSPLSLECTVEGTSNPNLYWYRQAAGRGLQLLFYSVGIGQISSEVPQNLSASRPQDRQFILSSKKLLLSDSGFYLCAWSTAPNQPQHFGDGTRLSIL.